This T cell receptor (beta chain) was captured by sequencing in a study of CD8+CD57+ T cells in acquired aplastic anemia. Background on the study: CD4+ cells from healthy donors averaged about 10 million reads.

On this clonotype itself: The antigen is unknown. An end of the junction does not agree with germline; a read error may underlie this.

Investigators profiled TCR beta VDJ and CDR3 from genomic DNA template. TCRdb independently ran MiXCR on the reads; one entry per CDR3 protein. The data show fewer than 200,000 distinct CDR3 sequences, about 60% seen once. Findings of the study overall: For CD8+ Simpson's diversity, patients and controls showed no significant difference.

The TCR sequence derives from a human donor in good health. Input material: sorted CD4+, CD8+, or CD8+CD57+ T cells (not recorded which) from PBMCs.

CDR3 nucleotide sequence: TGCAGTGCTAGAGATATCACCTACGGGCAGTACTTT. Its protein is CSARDITYGQYF. The chain is built from TRBV20-1 and TRBJ2-7; no clear D gene. Germline loops: CDR1 DFQATT, CDR2 SNEGSKA (reference sequence). CDR3 length: 12 residues.